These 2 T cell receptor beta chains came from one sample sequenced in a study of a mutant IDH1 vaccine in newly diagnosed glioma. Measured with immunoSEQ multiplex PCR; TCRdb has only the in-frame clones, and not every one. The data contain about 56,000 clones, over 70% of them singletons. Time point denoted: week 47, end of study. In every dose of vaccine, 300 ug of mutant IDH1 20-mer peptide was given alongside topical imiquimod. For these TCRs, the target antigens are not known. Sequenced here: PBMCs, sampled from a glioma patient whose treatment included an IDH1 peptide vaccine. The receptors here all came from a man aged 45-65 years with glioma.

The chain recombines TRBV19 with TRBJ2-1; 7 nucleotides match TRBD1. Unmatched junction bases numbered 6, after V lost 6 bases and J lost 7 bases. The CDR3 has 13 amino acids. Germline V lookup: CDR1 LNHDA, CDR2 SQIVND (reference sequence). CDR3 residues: CASSPGQRNEQFF. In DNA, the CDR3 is TGTGCCAGTAGCCCGGGACAGCGGAATGAGCAGTTCTTC.

DNA for the CDR3: TGTGCCAGCAGCTTCGGGACTTATTATCAGCCCCAGCATTTT. It specifies CASSFGTYYQPQHF. J is TRBJ1-5 and V is TRBV5-8; D perhaps matches TRBD1 (5 bases). V lost 2 bases and J 5 bases, leaving 11 bases between the germline ends. The CDR3 totals 14 residues. Germline V gene sequence: CDR1 SGHTS, CDR2 YDEGEE.